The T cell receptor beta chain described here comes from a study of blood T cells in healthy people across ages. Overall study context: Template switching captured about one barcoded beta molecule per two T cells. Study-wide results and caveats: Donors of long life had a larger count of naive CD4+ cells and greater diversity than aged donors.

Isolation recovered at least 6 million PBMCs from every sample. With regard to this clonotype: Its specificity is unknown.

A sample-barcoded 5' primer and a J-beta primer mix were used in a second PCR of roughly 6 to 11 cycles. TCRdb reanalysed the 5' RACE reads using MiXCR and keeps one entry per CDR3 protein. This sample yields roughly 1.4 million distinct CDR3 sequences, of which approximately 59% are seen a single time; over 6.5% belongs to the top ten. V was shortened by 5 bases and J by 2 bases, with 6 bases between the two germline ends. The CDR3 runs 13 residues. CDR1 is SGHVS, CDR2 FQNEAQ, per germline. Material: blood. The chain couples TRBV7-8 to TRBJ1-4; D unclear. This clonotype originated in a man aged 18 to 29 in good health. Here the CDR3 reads CASSTFTNEKLFF. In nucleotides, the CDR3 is TGTGCCAGCAGCACCTTTACTAATGAAAAACTGTTTTTT.